The 16 T cell receptor beta chains in this list originate from one sample, sequenced in a study of cytomegalovirus exposure and HLA in healthy donors. This PCR relied on a set of 60 Vbeta primers and 13 Jbeta primers. Data came from immunoSEQ multiplex PCR; TCRdb stores just in-frame clones and leaves some out. The table shows about 140,000 clones, with 65% to 80% occurring only once. The sequenced material came from PBMCs. Source of these receptors: a woman aged 30 to 39 in good health and CMV-seronegative.

This chain joins TRBV11-3 and TRBJ2-2; TRBD2 might be the D (6 bases). V was pared by 3 bases and J by 1 base, with 6 bases between. The CDR3 contains 14 residues. Germline V gene sequence: CDR1 SGHNT, CDR2 YENEEA. CDR3 protein: CASSFGGNTGELFF. The CDR3 DNA reads as TGTGCCAGCAGCTTCGGGGGGAACACCGGGGAGCTGTTTTTT.

The chain employs TRBV6-1 and TRBJ2-3, with TRBD1 matching over 9 bases. Per germline, CDR1 MNHNS and CDR2 SASEGT. This CDR3 is 15 amino acids long. The ends lost 4 bases at V and 1 base at J; junction bases unmatched: 3. The CDR3 DNA is TGTGCCAGCAGTGGTCGGACAGGGGGCACAGATACGCAGTATTTT. It yields the protein CASSGRTGGTDTQYF.

J is TRBJ2-3 and V is TRBV2; weak D call: TRBD1 (5 bases). The germline CDR1 and CDR2 sequences are SNHLY and FYNNEI. V shed 6 bases and J shed 2 bases, with 15 bases lying between them. This CDR3 is 15 amino acids long. Here the CDR3 reads CASSSLGATTDTQYF. The CDR3 region has the DNA TGTGCCAGCAGCTCGTTAGGGGCCACCACAGATACGCAGTATTTT.

The gene calls are TRBV5-6 and TRBJ2-7; the match to TRBD2 covers 14 bases. V shed 2 bases and J 2 bases; nucleotides not matched to a gene: 6. This CDR3 is built from 17 residues. Germline V lookup: CDR1 SGHDT, CDR2 YYEEEE. CDR3 in amino acids: CASSFGLAGGSPYEQYF. CDR3 bases: TGTGCCAGCAGCTTTGGACTAGCGGGAGGCTCTCCCTACGAGCAGTACTTC.

This chain joins TRBV9 and TRBJ2-5, with TRBD2 matching 9 bases. V dropped 0 bases and J dropped 2; count of bases not matched to a gene: 8. Germline V gives CDR1 SGDLS, CDR2 YYNGEE. This CDR3 comprises 17 residues. This chain's CDR3 is CASSVVFAGGRQETQYF. CDR3 nucleotide sequence: TGTGCCAGCAGCGTAGTTTTTGCGGGGGGGCGGCAAGAGACCCAGTACTTC.

The V call is TRBV7-6, the J call TRBJ2-7; 13 positions match TRBD2. Trimming cost V 5 bases and J 3 bases; bases outside gene matches: 7. The CDR3 has 16 amino acids. Germline V gives CDR1 SGHVS, CDR2 FNYEAQ. This chain's CDR3 is CASSPRTSGSIYEQYF. CDR3 coding DNA: TGTGCCAGCAGCCCCAGGACTAGCGGGAGCATCTACGAGCAGTACTTC.

Only one count was recorded for this clone. The V call is TRBV6-6, the J call TRBJ2-7; the D is unclear. V gave up 5 bases and J gave up 3 bases, with 8 bases separating them. The CDR3 is 12 amino acids. CDR1 and CDR2 (germline): MNHNY, SVGAGI (reference sequence). This CDR3 reads CASSGPDYEQYF. CDR3 nucleotide sequence: TGTGCCAGCAGTGGGCCGGACTACGAGCAGTACTTC.

The chain has TRBV5-1 and TRBJ1-1, with 9 positions matching TRBD1. The CDR3 runs 15 residues. V trimming: 1 base; J trimming: 6 bases; junction bases outside the gene matches: 7. CDR1 is SGHRS and CDR2 is YFSETQ in the germline V gene. The CDR3 here is CASSLRTGASAEAFF. The CDR3 DNA reads TGCGCCAGCAGCTTGCGGACAGGGGCTTCGGCTGAAGCTTTCTTT.

This sequence joins TRBV11-2 and TRBJ2-7; no firm D call. The germline V gene encodes CDR1 SGHAT and CDR2 FQNNGV. V gave up 2 bases and J gave up 0 bases, with 5 bases separating them. This CDR3 is built from 13 residues. In nucleotides, the CDR3 is TGTGCCAGCAGCTTACGGTTCTCCTACGAGCAGTACTTC. Its translation is CASSLRFSYEQYF.

This clone was seen a single time. The chain couples TRBV5-6 to TRBJ2-1, with TRBD1 as a possible D gene (5 bases). Germline V gene lookup returns CDR1 SGHDT and CDR2 YYEEEE. This CDR3 has 15 amino acids. V was pared by 0 bases and J by 4 bases, with 11 bases between. The CDR3 DNA reads TGTGCCAGCAGCTTGGTAGGGGCCGATTACAATGAGCAGTTCTTC. Translating it yields CASSLVGADYNEQFF.

The V call is TRBV4-2, the J call TRBJ1-1; TRBD1 might be the D (6 bases). CDR1 is LGHNA, CDR2 YNFKEQ, per germline. Trimming stripped 0 bases from V and 1 base from J, with 6 bases between. CDR3 length: 14 residues. The CDR3 here is CASSQETGNTEAFF. CDR3 sequence (DNA): TGTGCCAGCAGCCAAGAGACAGGGAACACTGAAGCTTTCTTT.

This sequence joins TRBV10-3 and TRBJ1-5; a weak D match, TRBD1 (5 bases). This CDR3 contains 16 residues. V was shortened by 0 bases and J by 1 base, with 10 bases between the two germline ends. Germline assignment: CDR1 ENHRY and CDR2 SYGVKD. The CDR3 spells CAISESQGGSNQPQHF. As DNA, the CDR3 is TGTGCCATCAGTGAGTCGCAGGGAGGGAGCAATCAGCCCCAGCATTTT.

This clone has a handful of counts. The V gene is TRBV7-9, the J gene TRBJ1-1; TRBD1 matches 7 bases. Germline V CDR1 and CDR2: SEHNR, FQNEAQ (reference sequence). The CDR3 covers 13 residues. V gave up 1 base and J gave up 8 bases; unmatched junction bases: 4. The CDR3 bases are TGTGCCAGCAGCTTAGAGGGGGACAGCGAAGCTTTCTTT. This translates into CASSLEGDSEAFF.

The rearrangement links TRBV4-1 to TRBJ2-5; tentative D call: TRBD1 (6 bases). CDR1 MGHRA and CDR2 YSYEKL come from the germline V gene. V lost 1 base to trimming and J lost 9 bases, with 18 bases between them. The CDR3 is made up of 15 amino acids. DNA for the CDR3: TGCGCCAGCAGCCAAGGCTCACAGGGAATGGAGGCCCAGTACTTC. It translates to CASSQGSQGMEAQYF.

V gene TRBV19 combines with J gene TRBJ2-7, with D unclear. Trimming took off 0 bases at V and 6 bases at J, with 12 bases between the two ends. This CDR3 spans 14 amino acids. Germline V gene lookup returns CDR1 LNHDA and CDR2 SQIVND (reference sequence). This CDR3 reads CASSIDGFSSEQYV. CDR3 in DNA: TGTGCCAGTAGTATAGATGGTTTCTCTAGCGAGCAGTACGTC.

This clone was recorded a few times. The chain couples TRBV27 to TRBJ2-2; 13 bases fit TRBD2. Germline V gene data show CDR1 as MNHEY and CDR2 as SMNVEV (reference sequence). The V gene end was trimmed by 5 bases and the J gene end by 3 bases; junction bases not matched to a gene: 3. This CDR3 has 16 residues. The CDR3 DNA sequence: TGTGCCAGCAGTCCCGGGACTAGCGGGGACACCGGGGAGCTGTTTTTT. It encodes CASSPGTSGDTGELFF.